These T cell receptor beta chains were read from a single sample in a study. TCRdb re-called the RT-PCR reads with MiXCR, one entry per CDR3 protein. The sample has about 680,000 distinct CDR3 sequences; 13% to 15% are singletons. Sequenced sample: memory CD4+ T cells from blood. Receptors were obtained from a female donor in good health, serving as a healthy control. CDR3s include the opening cysteine and the closing phenylalanine or tryptophan. A D gene is named only where the DNA matches it firmly. Size values are once, few and many counts, or a class for expanded clones, and some rows have none.

clone_size: few
j_call: TRBJ2-7
d_call: TRBD2
v_call: TRBV24-1
cdr3_aa: CATSVSSGTFYEQYF
cdr3_nt: TGTGCCACCAGTGTATCTAGCGGGACGTTCTACGAGCAGTACTTC

clone_size: .
j_call: TRBJ2-7
d_call: .
v_call: TRBV18
cdr3_aa: CASSQRDRAYEQYF
cdr3_nt: TGTGCCAGCTCGCAGCGGGACAGAGCCTACGAGCAGTACTTC

clone_size: .
j_call: TRBJ2-7
d_call: .
v_call: TRBV5-4
cdr3_aa: CASSSSEVGTYEQYF
cdr3_nt: TGTGCCAGCAGTTCATCGGAGGTCGGAACCTACGAGCAGTACTTC

clone_size: few
j_call: TRBJ2-7
d_call: .
v_call: TRBV7-2
cdr3_aa: CASSPLSQVYEQYF
cdr3_nt: TGTGCCAGCAGCCCCCTGAGCCAGGTCTACGAGCAGTACTTC

clone_size: many
j_call: TRBJ2-3
d_call: .
v_call: TRBV7-2
cdr3_aa: CASSDNPSDTQYF
cdr3_nt: TGTGCCAGCAGTGATAACCCATCAGATACGCAGTATTTT

clone_size: .
j_call: TRBJ2-2
d_call: .
v_call: TRBV29-1
cdr3_aa: CSVVGIRATGELFF
cdr3_nt: TGCAGCGTTGTCGGTATCAGGGCAACCGGGGAGCTGTTTTTT

clone_size: few
j_call: TRBJ1-1
d_call: .
v_call: TRBV6-5
cdr3_aa: CASSYSGRAFF
cdr3_nt: TGTGCCAGCAGTTACTCAGGGCGGGCTTTCTTT

clone_size: few
j_call: TRBJ1-5
d_call: TRBD1
v_call: TRBV12-3/TRBV12-4
cdr3_aa: CASSTGQVNQPQHF
cdr3_nt: TGTGCCAGCAGTACGGGACAGGTCAATCAGCCCCAGCATTTT

clone_size: few
j_call: TRBJ2-5
d_call: TRBD2
v_call: TRBV7-3
cdr3_aa: CASSPRETSGGPETQYF
cdr3_nt: TGTGCCAGCAGCCCACGGGAGACTAGCGGGGGGCCAGAGACCCAGTACTTC

clone_size: .
j_call: TRBJ1-5
d_call: .
v_call: TRBV10-2
cdr3_aa: CASREQVNQPQHF
cdr3_nt: TGCGCCAGCAGGGAACAGGTCAATCAGCCCCAGCATTTT

clone_size: .
j_call: TRBJ1-6
d_call: TRBD1
v_call: TRBV12-3/TRBV12-4
cdr3_aa: CASSRDRDSPLHF
cdr3_nt: TGTGCCAGTTCCCGGGACAGGGATTCACCCCTCCACTTT

clone_size: .
j_call: TRBJ2-3
d_call: TRBD1
v_call: TRBV12-3/TRBV12-4
cdr3_aa: CASSFQGADTQYF
cdr3_nt: TGTGCCAGCAGTTTTCAGGGGGCGGATACGCAGTATTTT

clone_size: once
j_call: TRBJ2-1
d_call: .
v_call: TRBV18
cdr3_aa: CASSPPNGGPYNEQFF
cdr3_nt: TGTGCCAGCTCACCACCGAACGGCGGGCCTTACAATGAGCAGTTCTTC

clone_size: many
j_call: TRBJ2-3
d_call: TRBD2
v_call: TRBV29-1
cdr3_aa: CSVDRSTGLASTDTQYF
cdr3_nt: TGCAGCGTTGACAGATCAACCGGACTAGCGAGCACAGATACGCAGTATTTT

clone_size: .
j_call: TRBJ1-1
d_call: .
v_call: TRBV30
cdr3_aa: CAWTAGPTEAFF
cdr3_nt: TGTGCCTGGACTGCAGGGCCCACTGAAGCTTTCTTT

clone_size: few
j_call: TRBJ1-6
d_call: TRBD1
v_call: TRBV4-1
cdr3_aa: CASSQEPGGPIMDYNSPLHF
cdr3_nt: TGCGCCAGCAGCCAAGAACCAGGGGGGCCCATCATGGATTATAATTCACCCCTCCACTTT

clone_size: few
j_call: TRBJ2-1
d_call: TRBD2
v_call: TRBV4-3
cdr3_aa: CASSRREGQVDEQFF
cdr3_nt: TGCGCCAGCAGCCGCCGGGAGGGCCAGGTTGATGAGCAGTTCTTC

clone_size: .
j_call: TRBJ1-1
d_call: .
v_call: TRBV5-1
cdr3_aa: CASSLERGGDGNTEAFF
cdr3_nt: TGCGCCAGCAGCTTGGAGAGGGGCGGGGACGGGAACACTGAAGCTTTCTTT

clone_size: .
j_call: TRBJ2-2
d_call: TRBD2
v_call: TRBV28
cdr3_aa: CASGRVIGELFF
cdr3_nt: TGTGCCAGCGGGAGGGTGATCGGGGAGCTGTTTTTT

clone_size: few
j_call: TRBJ1-2
d_call: .
v_call: TRBV12-3/TRBV12-4
cdr3_aa: CASSFVGGGYGYTF
cdr3_nt: TGTGCCAGCAGTTTCGTCGGGGGAGGTTATGGCTACACCTTC

clone_size: .
j_call: TRBJ2-7
d_call: .
v_call: TRBV7-2
cdr3_aa: CASSPRRDVDEQYF
cdr3_nt: TGTGCCAGCAGCCCCCGCCGGGATGTTGACGAGCAGTACTTC

clone_size: .
j_call: TRBJ2-1
d_call: .
v_call: TRBV7-8
cdr3_aa: CASSDRTTDEQFF
cdr3_nt: TGTGCCAGCAGCGACCGGACGACGGATGAGCAGTTCTTC

clone_size: many
j_call: TRBJ2-7
d_call: TRBD2
v_call: TRBV5-6
cdr3_aa: CASSFGGRAVYEQYF
cdr3_nt: TGTGCCAGCAGCTTCGGCGGGAGGGCCGTCTACGAGCAGTACTTC

clone_size: .
j_call: TRBJ2-1
d_call: .
v_call: TRBV5-1
cdr3_aa: CASSPVSSFNNEQFF
cdr3_nt: TGCGCCAGCAGCCCGGTCAGTAGCTTTAACAATGAGCAGTTCTTC

clone_size: .
j_call: TRBJ2-3
d_call: .
v_call: TRBV5-8
cdr3_aa: CASSLGLEDTQYF
cdr3_nt: TGTGCCAGCAGCTTGGGACTAGAAGATACGCAGTATTTT

clone_size: .
j_call: TRBJ1-1
d_call: TRBD1
v_call: TRBV18
cdr3_aa: CASSPRSGGKVAFF
cdr3_nt: TGTGCCAGCTCACCACGTTCAGGGGGCAAAGTAGCTTTCTTT